Shown below are 9 T cell receptor beta chains from a single sample sequenced in a study of T cells in localized non-small cell lung cancer. Some clones are missing from TCRdb's copy, which holds only in-frame ones; the method was immunoSEQ multiplex PCR. Counted here are about 1,300 clones, about 20% occurring once; the ten biggest clones make up roughly 7.9%. This specimen consisted of normal lung tissue next to the tumor, obtained before any cancer treatment. These receptors came from a man aged 40 to 70 with stage I lung adenocarcinoma.

There are a few counts of this clone. The gene calls are TRBV11-3 and TRBJ2-4, with TRBD1 identical over 8 bases. Trimming took 2 bases from V and 6 from J; bases not matched to a gene: 3. Germline V lookup: CDR1 SGHNT, CDR2 YENEEA. The CDR3 contains 14 residues. The CDR3 DNA reads as TGTGCCAGCAGCTTACGAGACAGGGGAAACATTCAGTACTTC. Translation: CASSLRDRGNIQYF.

The chain carries TRBV14 and TRBJ2-1; D may be TRBD2 (5 bases). CDR1 and CDR2 from the germline V gene are SGHDN and FVKESK. V lost 1 base and J 6 bases, leaving 13 bases between the germline ends. The CDR3 length is 15 residues. The CDR3 DNA follows: TGTGCCAGCAGCCAAGGGCTTTCGGGGTCCAATGAGCAGTTCTTC. Translating it yields CASSQGLSGSNEQFF.

Sample share makes this clone large. This rearrangement joins TRBV9 to TRBJ2-5, with D tentatively TRBD1 or TRBD2 (5 bases each). V gave up 5 bases and J gave up 1 base, with 6 bases separating them. Germline CDR1 is SGDLS and CDR2 is YYNGEE. The CDR3 runs to 12 residues. The DNA of the CDR3 is TGTGCCAGCAGGGGGACCCAAGAGACCCAGTACTTC. Translating it yields CASRGTQETQYF.

This clone was observed a few times. J is TRBJ2-3 and V is TRBV30; 8 bases map to TRBD1. Germline V CDR1 and CDR2: GTSNPN, SVGIG (reference sequence). V lost 1 base to trimming and J lost 0 bases; unmatched junction nucleotides: 3. There are 15 residues in the CDR3. CDR3 nucleotides: TGTGCCTGGAGTGCCGGGACAGGTAGCACAGATACGCAGTATTTT. Its translation is CAWSAGTGSTDTQYF. Looking up the rest from reference TRBV30 and TRBJ2-3 gives the full variable domain: SQTIHQWPATLVQPVGSPLSLECTVEGTSNPNLYWYRQAAGRGLQLLFYSVGIGQISSEVPQNLSASRPQDRQFILSSKKLLLSDSGFYLCAWSAGTGSTDTQYFGPGTRLTVL.

The V gene is TRBV29-1, the J gene TRBJ2-7; TRBD1 matches 9 bases. CDR1 and CDR2 (germline): SQVTM, ANQGSEA. Unmatched junction bases numbered 2, after V lost 4 bases and J lost 1 base. The CDR3 extends over 13 amino acids. DNA for the CDR3: TGCAGCGTTGGGACAGGGGAGTCCTACGAGCAGTACTTC. It is translated as CSVGTGESYEQYF.

This clone was picked up a small number of times. V and J are TRBV18 and TRBJ2-7; D perhaps matches TRBD2 (5 bases). V shed 6 bases and J shed 3 bases, with 18 bases lying between them. The germline gives CDR1 KGHSH, CDR2 LQKENI. There are 15 residues in the CDR3. The CDR3 sequence: CASSGAGEGFYEQYF. CDR3 nucleotides: TGTGCCAGCTCCGGAGCCGGGGAAGGTTTCTACGAGCAGTACTTC.

The chain uses TRBV7-6 and TRBJ2-1, with 9 bases fitting TRBD1. Germline V gene data show CDR1 as SGHVS and CDR2 as FNYEAQ. The trim removed 3 bases at V and 4 bases at J, leaving 16 bases unmatched. This CDR3 is built from 19 residues. Written as DNA, the CDR3 is TGTGCCAGCAGCTTGAGGTCGACACTGGGACAGGGACTTTACAATGAGCAGTTCTTC. Its translation is CASSLRSTLGQGLYNEQFF. The whole variable domain, filled in from reference TRBV7-6 and TRBJ2-1, reads GAGVSQSPRYKVTKRGQDVALRCDPISGHVSLYWYRQALGQGPEFLTYFNYEAQQDKSGLPNDRFSAERPEGSISTLTIQRTEQRDSAMYRCASSLRSTLGQGLYNEQFFGPGTRLTVL.

The V call is TRBV19, the J call TRBJ1-5, with 7 positions matching TRBD1. CDR3 length: 14 amino acids. V shed 5 bases and J 3 bases; nucleotides not matched to a gene: 4. The germline CDR1 and CDR2 sequences are LNHDA and SQIVND (reference sequence). The CDR3 loop is CASSDRVYNQPQHF. The CDR3 bases are TGTGCCAGTAGTGACAGGGTCTACAATCAGCCCCAGCATTTT.

The rearrangement links TRBV30 to TRBJ1-5; 7 bases align to TRBD1. Germline V gives CDR1 GTSNPN, CDR2 SVGIG (reference sequence). J gave up 7 bases and V 5 bases, and 11 bases lay outside the gene matches. CDR3 length: 14 residues. Written as DNA, the CDR3 is TGTGCCTGGGGGGGTACAGGGGATGGACAGCCCCAGCATTTT. This sequence encodes CAWGGTGDGQPQHF.